The source of this T cell receptor beta chain is a study of spatial heterogeneity in lung cancer. Turning to the study itself: Beta-chain sequences were consistently detected more often than alpha-chain sequences. Every unique TCR and UMI combination, on average, appeared more than ten times in raw reads.

Every molecule of TCR cDNA had its own unique molecular identifier. TCRdb re-analysed the 5' RACE reads in MiXCR, keeping a single row per CDR3 protein. The sample carries over 6,500 distinct CDR3 sequences, roughly 6.1% recorded once. Stated time point: sample taken at primary tumor resection. Researchers sequenced whole RNA taken from tumor, nontumor lung or frozen PBMC without sorting. The donor group consisted of 55 to 85 patients who had untreated, early-stage non-small cell lung cancer. The germline CDR1 and CDR2 sequences are MDHEN and SYDVKM. There are 14 residues in the CDR3. This clonotype appeared many times. The junction and the germline gene differ at one end; a read error may be behind it. As an off-target read in a library built for alpha chains, this beta chain has a frequency of little significance.

This sequence joins TRBV28 and TRBJ2-4; D uncertain. The starting material was normal lung tissue next to the tumor, obtained at surgery. This clonotype originated in a female donor with early-stage non-small cell lung cancer. CDR3 bases: TGTGCCAGCAGTTTAGGGGAAGCCGAAAACATTCAGTACTTC. It is translated as CASSLGEAENIQYF.